These 18 T cell receptor beta chains share one sample of origin, sequenced in a study of shared clonotypes between healthy human individuals. Clones were read by immunoSEQ multiplex PCR, and TCRdb kept only the in-frame ones, dropping some. This sample has some 470,000 clones, with 75% to 85% found just once. Sequencing used PBMCs. The receptors stem from a woman in her forties in good health. Some clones in this sample may be carry-over from other donors' samples.

The chain uses TRBV6-1 and TRBJ2-1; 12 positions match TRBD2. V trimming: 4 bases; J trimming: 7 bases; junction bases outside the gene matches: 5. This CDR3 has 15 residues. Germline V lookup: CDR1 MNHNS, CDR2 SASEGT. In nucleotides, the CDR3 is TGTGCCAGCAGTGGTCGTACTAGCGGGAGGAATGAGCAGTTCTTC. Translating it yields CASSGRTSGRNEQFF.

The chain joins TRBV6-6 to TRBJ2-7; 13 nucleotides match TRBD2. The CDR3 consists of 15 residues. V was pared by 5 bases and J by 2 bases, with 3 bases of the junction left unmatched. Germline-derived CDR1 and CDR2 are MNHNY and SVGAGI (reference sequence). CDR3 residues: CASSRTSGSTYEQYF. CDR3 DNA: TGTGCCAGCAGTCGGACTAGCGGGAGCACCTACGAGCAGTACTTC.

The gene calls are TRBV7-8 and TRBJ2-7; D not certain. The CDR3 is 16 residues long. The V end lost 5 bases, the J end lost 2 bases, and 19 bases lay between the germline ends. CDR1 and CDR2 from the germline V gene are SGHVS and FQNEAQ. The CDR3 loop reads CASSPRTGPDTYEQYF. The CDR3 nucleotides read TGTGCCAGCAGCCCCAGGACCGGGCCCGATACCTACGAGCAGTACTTC. The variable domain in full, with the rest retrieved from reference TRBV7-8 and TRBJ2-7, is GAGVSQSPRYKVAKRGQDVALRCDPISGHVSLFWYQQALGQGPEFLTYFQNEAQLDKSGLPSDRFFAERPEGSVSTLKIQRTQQEDSAVYLCASSPRTGPDTYEQYFGPGTRLTVT.

For this clone: The junction departs from germline at one end; a sequencing error may be responsible. The chain is built from TRBV7-9 and TRBJ2-7; 7 nucleotides align to TRBD2. From germline, CDR1 is SEHNR and CDR2 FQNEAQ (reference sequence). The CDR3 runs to 17 residues. The CDR3 loop reads CASSLTGGPSGSNEQYF. The CDR3 coding sequence is TGTGCCAGCAGCTTAACGGGTGGGCCTAGCGGCTCCAACGAGCAGTACTTC.

This clone has ten or more counts. This chain joins TRBV6-5 and TRBJ1-1, with unresolved D. From germline, CDR1 is MNHEY and CDR2 SVGAGI. The length of the CDR3 is 14 residues. V was shortened by 6 bases and J by 3 bases, with 14 bases between the two germline ends. In DNA form, the CDR3 reads TGTGCCAGCAGCCATCGTGGAGTAGACACTGAAGCTTTCTTT. Encoded protein: CASSHRGVDTEAFF.

The J gene is TRBJ2-5, the V gene TRBV6-4, with 10 bases that match TRBD1. This CDR3 has 15 amino acids. The V and J ends lost 5 bases and 0 bases, in that order; junction bases with no gene match: 3. Germline CDR1 reads MRHNA; CDR2 reads SNTAGT. In DNA, the CDR3 is TGTGCCAGCAGTCCGGGACAGGGGTACCAAGAGACCCAGTACTTC. This gives the protein CASSPGQGYQETQYF.

This chain joins TRBV7-6 and TRBJ2-7, with D possibly matching TRBD2 (6 bases). Per germline, CDR1 SGHVS and CDR2 FNYEAQ. Trimming cost V 7 bases and J 2 bases, with 15 bases left between them. The CDR3 totals 14 residues. For the CDR3, the DNA is TGTGCCAGCACCCCGGGGCGGGAACCCTACGAGCAGTACTTC. Protein product: CASTPGREPYEQYF.

This chain joins TRBV5-1 and TRBJ2-5; D is ambiguous. V lost 0 bases and J lost 3, with 9 bases in between. The V gene's germline CDR1 is SGHRS and CDR2 YFSETQ. This CDR3 contains 14 residues. CDR3 protein: CASSLGYSEETQYF. The CDR3 nucleotides read TGCGCCAGCAGCTTGGGTTATTCTGAAGAGACCCAGTACTTC.

This clone was detected only a few times. The V and J genes are TRBV10-2 and TRBJ2-1; D may correspond to TRBD1 or TRBD2 (5 bases each). V gave up 2 bases and J gave up 8 bases, with 13 bases separating them. This CDR3 spans 14 amino acids. Germline CDR1 WSHSY, CDR2 SAAADI. This chain's CDR3 is CASSERDLTHEQFF. CDR3 nucleotides: TGCGCCAGCAGTGAGAGGGACCTGACCCATGAGCAGTTCTTC.

V usage is TRBV2 and J usage is TRBJ2-3; the D gene is possibly TRBD1 (5 bases). From germline, CDR1 is SNHLY and CDR2 FYNNEI. This CDR3 is built from 14 residues. Trimming removed 8 bases at V and 5 bases at J, with 17 bases between. The CDR3 sequence is CASQDTWLGDTQYF. The CDR3 DNA reads TGTGCCAGCCAGGACACGTGGCTTGGAGATACGCAGTATTTT.

The J gene is TRBJ1-5, the V gene TRBV7-2; D remains unclear. This CDR3 contains 14 residues. V was cut by 5 bases and J by 0 bases, with 8 bases left in between. CDR1 and CDR2 (germline): SGHTA, FQGNSA. The DNA for the CDR3 is TGTGCCAGCAGCACGAGTAATAGCAATCAGCCCCAGCATTTT. It is translated as CASSTSNSNQPQHF.

The rearrangement uses TRBV29-1 and TRBJ2-1, with 11 nucleotides matching TRBD2. CDR1 is SQVTM, CDR2 ANQGSEA, per germline. The CDR3 is 16 residues long. Trimming cost V 5 bases and J 6 bases; bases outside gene matches: 12. The CDR3 protein is CSVFGPLAGDSNEQFF. DNA for the CDR3: TGCAGCGTTTTCGGACCACTAGCGGGAGACAGCAATGAGCAGTTCTTC.

This clone was recorded a few times. The chain recombines TRBV28 with TRBJ2-5, with D unclear. The DNA end is a closer match to TRBJ2-7, so the J assignment may be wrong. This CDR3 contains 14 residues. Germline V gives CDR1 MDHEN, CDR2 SYDVKM. The CDR3 DNA reads as TGTGCCAGCAGTTTAGACCCGGCTACCTACGAGCAGTACTTC. Protein sequence: CASSLDPATYEQYF.

This chain joins TRBV25-1 and TRBJ2-3; D not resolved. Germline CDR1 is MGHDK and CDR2 is SYGVNS. This CDR3 region has 12 residues. Trimming took 1 base from V and 2 from J, leaving 1 base between them. In DNA form, the CDR3 reads TGTGCCAGCAGTGAATCCACAGATACGCAGTATTTT. The encoded protein is CASSESTDTQYF.

The rearrangement joins TRBV20-1 to TRBJ2-5; no clear D gene. The CDR3 contains 10 residues. Germline lookup yields CDR1 DFQATT and CDR2 SNEGSKA (reference sequence). V lost 6 bases and J lost 5, with 7 bases in between. CDR3 sequence reads: CSATRETQYF. The CDR3 DNA reads TGCAGTGCCACCCGGGAGACCCAGTACTTC.

The chain links TRBV6-1 to TRBJ2-3; 9 bases are a match to TRBD1. This CDR3 has 13 residues. V gave up 6 bases and J gave up 7 bases; unmatched junction bases: 5. CDR1 is MNHNS, CDR2 SASEGT, per germline. CDR3 nucleotide sequence: TGTGCCAGCAGCCCGACAGGGGGATATACGCAGTATTTT. Protein: CASSPTGGYTQYF.

The rearrangement uses TRBV19 and TRBJ1-5, with 10 bases that match TRBD1. V lost 7 bases to trimming and J lost 5 bases; unmatched junction nucleotides: 8. Germline V gene data show CDR1 as LNHDA and CDR2 as SQIVND (reference sequence). This CDR3 is built from 15 residues. As DNA, the CDR3 is TGTGCCAGTAATGGGCCGGGACAGGGGTATCAGCCCCAGCATTTT. Translation gives CASNGPGQGYQPQHF.

The chain couples TRBV7-8 to TRBJ1-2; D is uncertain. This CDR3 contains 15 residues. V lost 5 bases to trimming and J lost 1 base, with 14 bases between them. CDR1 and CDR2 from the germline V gene are SGHVS and FQNEAQ. CDR3 DNA sequence: TGTGCCAGCAGCCGACGGACCTCCTTTAACTATGGCTACACCTTC. Protein sequence: CASSRRTSFNYGYTF.